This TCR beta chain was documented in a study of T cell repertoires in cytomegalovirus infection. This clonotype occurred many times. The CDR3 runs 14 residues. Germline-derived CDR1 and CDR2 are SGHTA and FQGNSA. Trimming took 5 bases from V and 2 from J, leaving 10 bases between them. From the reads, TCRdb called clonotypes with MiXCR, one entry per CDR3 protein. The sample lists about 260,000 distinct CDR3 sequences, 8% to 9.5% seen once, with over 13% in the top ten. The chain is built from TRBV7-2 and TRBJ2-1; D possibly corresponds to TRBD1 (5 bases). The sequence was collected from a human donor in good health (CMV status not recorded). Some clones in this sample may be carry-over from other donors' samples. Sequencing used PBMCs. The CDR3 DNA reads TGTGCCAGCAGCCTGACAGTAACCTACAATGAGCAGTTCTTC. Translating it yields CASSLTVTYNEQFF.